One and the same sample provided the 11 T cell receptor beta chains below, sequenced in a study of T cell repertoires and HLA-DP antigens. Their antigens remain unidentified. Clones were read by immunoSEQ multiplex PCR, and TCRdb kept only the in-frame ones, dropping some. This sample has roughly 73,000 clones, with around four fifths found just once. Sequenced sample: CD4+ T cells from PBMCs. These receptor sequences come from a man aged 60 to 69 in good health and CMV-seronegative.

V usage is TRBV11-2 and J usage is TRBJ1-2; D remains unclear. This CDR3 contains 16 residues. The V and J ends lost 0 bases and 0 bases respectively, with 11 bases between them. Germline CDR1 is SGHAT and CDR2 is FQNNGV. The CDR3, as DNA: TGTGCCAGCAGCTTAGAGGCAGCCTTAGCTAACTATGGCTACACCTTC. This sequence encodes CASSLEAALANYGYTF.

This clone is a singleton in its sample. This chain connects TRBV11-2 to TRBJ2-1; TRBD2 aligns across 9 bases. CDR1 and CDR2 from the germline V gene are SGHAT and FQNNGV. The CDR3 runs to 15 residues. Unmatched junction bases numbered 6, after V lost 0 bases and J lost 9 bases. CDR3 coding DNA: TGTGCCAGCAGCTTAGACCCAGCGGGAGGCGGTGAGCAGTTCTTC. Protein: CASSLDPAGGGEQFF.

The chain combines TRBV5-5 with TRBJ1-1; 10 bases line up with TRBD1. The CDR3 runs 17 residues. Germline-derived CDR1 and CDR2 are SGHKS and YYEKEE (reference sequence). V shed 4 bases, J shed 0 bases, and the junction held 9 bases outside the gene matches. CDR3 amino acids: CASSMGQGIGMNTEAFF. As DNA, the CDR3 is TGTGCCAGCAGCATGGGACAGGGGATCGGAATGAACACTGAAGCTTTCTTT.

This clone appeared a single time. The CDR3 spells CASGPPGTGIYNEQFF. CDR3 nucleotides: TGTGCCAGTGGCCCCCCTGGGACAGGGATTTACAATGAGCAGTTCTTC. The chain has TRBV19 and TRBJ2-1, with 9 bases fitting TRBD1. The CDR3 consists of 16 residues. V shed 8 bases and J 4 bases; nucleotides not matched to a gene: 12. CDR1 and CDR2 (germline): LNHDA, SQIVND (reference sequence).

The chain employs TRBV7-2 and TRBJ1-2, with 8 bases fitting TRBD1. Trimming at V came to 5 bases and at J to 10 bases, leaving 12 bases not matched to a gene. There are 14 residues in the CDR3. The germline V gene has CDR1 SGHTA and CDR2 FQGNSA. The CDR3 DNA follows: TGTGCCAGCAGCCCGCGGACAGGGCGTATGGACTACACCTTC. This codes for CASSPRTGRMDYTF.

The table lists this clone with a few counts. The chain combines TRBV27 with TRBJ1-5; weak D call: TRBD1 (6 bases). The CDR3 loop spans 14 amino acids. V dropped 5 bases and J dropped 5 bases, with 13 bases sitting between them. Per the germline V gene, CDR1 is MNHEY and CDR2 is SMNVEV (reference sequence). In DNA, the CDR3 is TGTGCCAGCAGTCCGACAGGAAGACATCAGCCCCAGCATTTT. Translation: CASSPTGRHQPQHF.

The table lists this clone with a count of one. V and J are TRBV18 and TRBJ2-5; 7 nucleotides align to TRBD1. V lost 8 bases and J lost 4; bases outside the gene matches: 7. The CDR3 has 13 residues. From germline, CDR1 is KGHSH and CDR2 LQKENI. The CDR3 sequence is CASTSRQGETQYF. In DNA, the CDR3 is TGTGCCAGCACCTCGCGACAGGGAGAGACCCAGTACTTC.

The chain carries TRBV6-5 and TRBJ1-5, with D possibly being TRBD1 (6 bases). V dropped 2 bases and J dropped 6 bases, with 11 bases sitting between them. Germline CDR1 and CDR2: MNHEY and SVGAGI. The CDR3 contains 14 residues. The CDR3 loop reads CASSYPGVGQPQHF. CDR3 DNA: TGTGCCAGCAGTTACCCAGGGGTAGGTCAGCCCCAGCATTTT.

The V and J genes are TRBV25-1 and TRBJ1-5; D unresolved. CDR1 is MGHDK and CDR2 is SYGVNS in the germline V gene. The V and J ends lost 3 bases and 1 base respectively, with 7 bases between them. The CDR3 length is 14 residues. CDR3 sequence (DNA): TGTGCCAGCAGTGACCGACGAAGCAATCAGCCCCAGCATTTT. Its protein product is CASSDRRSNQPQHF. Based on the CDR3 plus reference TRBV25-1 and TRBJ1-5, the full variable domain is EADIYQTPRYLVIGTGKKITLECSQTMGHDKMYWYQQDPGMELHLIHYSYGVNSTEKGDLSSESTVSRIRTEHFPLTLESARPSHTSQYLCASSDRRSNQPQHFGDGTRLSIL.

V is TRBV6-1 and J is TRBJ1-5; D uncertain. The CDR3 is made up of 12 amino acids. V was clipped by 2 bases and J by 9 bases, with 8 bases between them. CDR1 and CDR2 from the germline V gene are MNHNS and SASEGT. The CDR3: CASSETRMPQHF. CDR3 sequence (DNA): TGTGCCAGCAGTGAAACACGGATGCCCCAGCATTTT.

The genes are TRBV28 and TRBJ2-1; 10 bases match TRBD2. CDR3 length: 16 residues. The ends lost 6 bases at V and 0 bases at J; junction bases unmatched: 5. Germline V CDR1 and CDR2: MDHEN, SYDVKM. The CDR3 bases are TGTGCCAGCAGACATAGCGGGGGGTACTCCTACAATGAGCAGTTCTTC. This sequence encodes CASRHSGGYSYNEQFF. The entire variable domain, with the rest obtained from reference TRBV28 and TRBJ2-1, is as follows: DVKVTQSSRYLVKRTGEKVFLECVQDMDHENMFWYRQDPGLGLRLIYFSYDVKMKEKGDIPEGYSVSREKKERFSLILESASTNQTSMYLCASRHSGGYSYNEQFFGPGTRLTVL.